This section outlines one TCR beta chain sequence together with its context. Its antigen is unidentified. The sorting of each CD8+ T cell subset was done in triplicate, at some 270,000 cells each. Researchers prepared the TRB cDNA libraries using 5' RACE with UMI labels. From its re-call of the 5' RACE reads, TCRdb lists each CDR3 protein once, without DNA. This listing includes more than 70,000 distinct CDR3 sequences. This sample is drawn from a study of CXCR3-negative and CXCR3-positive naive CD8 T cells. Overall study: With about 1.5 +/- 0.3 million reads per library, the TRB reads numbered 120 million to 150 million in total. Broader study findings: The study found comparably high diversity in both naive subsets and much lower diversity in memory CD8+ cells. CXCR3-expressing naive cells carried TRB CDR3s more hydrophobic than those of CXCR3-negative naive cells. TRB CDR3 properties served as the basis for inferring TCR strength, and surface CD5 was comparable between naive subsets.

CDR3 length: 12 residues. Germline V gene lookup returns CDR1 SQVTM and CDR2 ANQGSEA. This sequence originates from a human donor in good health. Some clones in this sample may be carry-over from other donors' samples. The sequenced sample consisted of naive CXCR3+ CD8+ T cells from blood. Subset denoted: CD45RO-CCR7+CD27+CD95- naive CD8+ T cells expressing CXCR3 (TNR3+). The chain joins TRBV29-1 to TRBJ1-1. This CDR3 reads CSVVGLGTEAFF.